This TCR beta chain originates from a study of CD8 T cells in ankylosing spondylitis. MiXCR was run by TCRdb on the 5' RACE reads, yielding one entry per CDR3 protein. In the table there are fewer than 250,000 distinct CDR3 sequences, 10% to 13% of which are singletons. The table lists this clonotype with a few counts. The CDR3 totals 16 residues. V was trimmed by 5 bases and J by 1 base, leaving 14 bases between them. Germline V gene sequence: CDR1 SGHTA, CDR2 FQGNSA. This TCR was sampled from a male donor with ankylosing spondylitis or in good health (not recorded which). The material sequenced was blood, either unsorted or a sorted T cell fraction (not recorded which). The rearrangement uses TRBV7-2 and TRBJ2-2; possible D gene TRBD1, 7 bases. In DNA form, the CDR3 reads TGTGCCAGCAGCGCCCGACAGGGAGGGAACACCGGGGAGCTGTTTTTT. Encoded protein: CASSARQGGNTGELFF. Full variable domain (missing parts from reference TRBV7-2 and TRBJ2-2): GAGVSQSPSNKVTEKGKDVELRCDPISGHTALYWYRQSLGQGLEFLIYFQGNSAPDKSGLPSDRFSAERTGGSVSTLTIQRTQQEDSAVYLCASSARQGGNTGELFFGEGSRLTVL.